This is a list of T cell receptor beta chains from one sample in a study of shared clonotypes between healthy human individuals. TCRdb's copy holds only in-frame clones and misses some; the assay was immunoSEQ multiplex PCR. The sample includes about 2.1 million clones, just under 95% of them seen just once. Sample: naive CD8+ T cells from PBMCs. These receptors all stem from a man in his late teens or twenties in good health. Some clones in this sample may be carry-over from other donors' samples. Each CDR3 is given with its conserved first and last residue. D genes are given only for firm matches. Size tells how often a clone was seen (once, few, many) or the class of an expanded clone, and some rows leave it out.

v_call	clone_size	j_call	cdr3_length	d_call	cdr3_nt	cdr3_aa
TRBV27	-	TRBJ2-2	14	TRBD1	TGTGCCAGCAGCCAAACAGGGGGAACCGGGGAGCTGTTTTTT	CASSQTGGTGELFF
TRBV7-8	-	TRBJ2-7	13	-	TGTGCCAGCAGCTACCGACTCTTTTACGAGCAGTACTTC	CASSYRLFYEQYF
TRBV5-1	-	TRBJ2-3	12	-	TGCGCCAGCAGCTTGGATTCCGATACGCAGTATTTT	CASSLDSDTQYF
TRBV6-5	-	TRBJ2-7	14	-	TGTGCCAGCAGTTACTCTGGGCAGTTCTACGAGCAGTACTTC	CASSYSGQFYEQYF
TRBV27	-	TRBJ2-3	15	TRBD2	TGTGCCACCCACCTTAGCGGGAACAGGGCAGATACGCAGTATTTT	CATHLSGNRADTQYF
TRBV18	-	TRBJ2-7	12	-	TGTGCCAGCTCACCTCAGTCTTTTGAGCAGTACTTC	CASSPQSFEQYF
TRBV11-2	-	TRBJ2-1	13	-	TGTGCCAGCAGCTTAGCGGGGGCAGGTGAGCAGTTCTTC	CASSLAGAGEQFF
TRBV28	-	TRBJ1-5	14	-	TGTGCCAGCAGTTTTCTGGGGGGCAATCAGCCCCAGCATTTT	CASSFLGGNQPQHF
TRBV9	-	TRBJ2-5	15	-	TGTGCCAGCAGCGTAGTAGCGGTCCACGGAGAGACCCAGTACTTC	CASSVVAVHGETQYF
TRBV4-2	-	TRBJ2-7	14	TRBD1	TGTGCCAGCAGCCAAGGACAGGGGACCTACGAGCAGTACTTC	CASSQGQGTYEQYF
TRBV6-1	-	TRBJ1-2	12	-	TGTGCCAGCAGTGAATTGGAGGATGGCTACACCTTC	CASSELEDGYTF
TRBV29-1	once	TRBJ1-2	12	-	TGCAGCGTTCATCCAGTATGGGGTCGCTACACCTTC	CSVHPVWGRYTF
TRBV10-3	-	TRBJ2-7	17	-	TGTGCCTTCCCCTTAGGGCAGGGAGGTTTACCTGAGTACGAGCAGTACTTC	CAFPLGQGGLPEYEQYF
TRBV9	-	TRBJ2-1	13	-	TGTGCCAGCAGCCCAGCTAGTGTTAGTGAGCAGTTCTTC	CASSPASVSEQFF
TRBV25-1	-	TRBJ1-5	16	-	TGTGCCAGTAGCCCCGGGACTCCAGTTAGCAATCAGCCCCAGCATTTT	CASSPGTPVSNQPQHF
TRBV10-3	-	TRBJ2-1	13	-	TGTGCCATCAGTGAGGGCACACACAATGAGCAGTTCTTC	CAISEGTHNEQFF
TRBV7-2	-	TRBJ2-5	17	TRBD2	TGTGCCAGCAGCTTAGTAGTAGCGGGCGTGGGGGAAGAGACCCAGTACTTC	CASSLVVAGVGEETQYF
TRBV5-1	-	TRBJ2-7	14	TRBD1	TGCGCCAGCCAATATTCAGGGGGAATCTACGAGCAGTACTTC	CASQYSGGIYEQYF
TRBV7-9	once	TRBJ2-7	18	-	TGTGCCAGCAGCTTAGCGGTGACAGTAATTTCAAGCTCCTACGAGCAGTACTTC	CASSLAVTVISSSYEQYF
TRBV7-9	once	TRBJ1-3	16	TRBD1	TGTGCCAGCAGCTTCGGACAGGGGGTGCTCGGAAACACCATATATTTT	CASSFGQGVLGNTIYF
TRBV2	-	TRBJ2-3	15	-	TGTGCCAGCAGTGAGGATCCAGTCAAGGCAGATACGCAGTATTTT	CASSEDPVKADTQYF
TRBV19	-	TRBJ2-1	12	-	TGTGCCAGTAGTAGCGGAACGAGGGAGCAGTTCTTC	CASSSGTREQFF
TRBV19	-	TRBJ2-1	12	-	TGTGCCAGTAGTATTGCCCTCAATGAGCAGTTCTTC	CASSIALNEQFF
TRBV9	-	TRBJ2-5	14	-	TGTGCCAGCAGCTCCCGGGACACCTTGGGGACCCAGTACTTC	CASSSRDTLGTQYF
TRBV27	-	TRBJ2-3	15	-	TGTGCCAGCAGTTTACTGGGCACTAGCACAGATACGCAGTATTTT	CASSLLGTSTDTQYF
TRBV9	-	TRBJ2-5	15	-	TGTGCCAGCAGCGTAGGCGGGGCAGTTCAAGAGACCCAGTACTTC	CASSVGGAVQETQYF
TRBV27	-	TRBJ2-3	14	-	TGTGCCAGCAGTATCCGACAGGCAGCAGATACGCAGTATTTT	CASSIRQAADTQYF
TRBV27	-	TRBJ2-3	16	TRBD2	TGTGCCAGCAGTTTACTAGCGGGAGGGCCTATCGGTACGCAGTATTTT	CASSLLAGGPIGTQYF
TRBV6-1	-	TRBJ2-7	15	TRBD1	TGTGCCAGCAGAAGCGACCGGGACAGACGCTACGAGCAGTACTTC	CASRSDRDRRYEQYF
TRBV9	few	TRBJ1-1	11	-	TGTGCCAGTGGAGAGAACACTGAAGCTTTCTTT	CASGENTEAFF
TRBV18	-	TRBJ2-7	15	-	TGTGCCAGCTCACCGCCAGGGGTGGGGATCTACGAGCAGTACTTC	CASSPPGVGIYEQYF
TRBV27	-	TRBJ2-1	15	-	TGTGCCAGCAGTGCCGGGACTCCAAAGGTCAATGAGCAGTTCTTC	CASSAGTPKVNEQFF
TRBV27	-	TRBJ2-1	16	-	TGTGCCAGCAGTTTATTGATTAGGGGGTACGACAATGAGCAGTTCTTC	CASSLLIRGYDNEQFF
TRBV4-3	-	TRBJ2-1	16	TRBD2	TGCGCCAGCAGCCAGGAAGCGGGACTACCTCTCGGTGAGCAGTTCTTC	CASSQEAGLPLGEQFF
TRBV6-5	-	TRBJ2-6	15	-	TGTGCCAGCAGCCCCAGGGGATCTGGGGCCAACGTCCTGACTTTC	CASSPRGSGANVLTF
TRBV27	once	TRBJ2-1	14	-	TGTGCCAGCAGTTTTTTGATGTCCTACAATGAGCAGTTCTTC	CASSFLMSYNEQFF
TRBV28	-	TRBJ2-1	15	TRBD1	TGTGCCAGCAGTTTCAAGGGGGCTCCCCCCAATGAGCAGTTCTTC	CASSFKGAPPNEQFF
TRBV18	-	TRBJ2-7	18	-	TGTGCCAGCTCACCAACCGTCCCCGAGTACCCTAATTTCTACGAGCAGTACTTC	CASSPTVPEYPNFYEQYF
TRBV11-2	-	TRBJ2-7	16	TRBD2	TGTGCCAGCAGCTTAGTTCCTAGCGGTCTTTTCTACGAGCAGTACTTC	CASSLVPSGLFYEQYF
TRBV10-2	-	TRBJ2-7	16	-	TGCGCCAGCAGTGAAGGTGGGGCAGGGCCTTTACTCGAGCAGTACTTC	CASSEGGAGPLLEQYF
TRBV9	-	TRBJ1-2	14	-	TGTGCCAGCAGCTCCCGTGGGGGGACCTATGGCTACACCTTC	CASSSRGGTYGYTF
TRBV27	-	TRBJ1-1	18	-	TGTGCCAGCAGTTTATATGGTCAGGCAGCCTCTATGAACACTGAAGCTTTCTTT	CASSLYGQAASMNTEAFF
TRBV15	-	TRBJ2-3	17	TRBD2	TGTGCCACCAGCAGAGATGGGGTAGCGGGAGGGCCAGATACGCAGTATTTT	CATSRDGVAGGPDTQYF
TRBV7-9	-	TRBJ2-7	15	-	TGTGCCAGCAGCTTCGTCGGGACACCGAACTACGAGCAGTACTTC	CASSFVGTPNYEQYF
TRBV7-9	-	TRBJ2-1	15	TRBD2	TGTGCCAGCAGCTTGACCAGCGGGGGCTACAATGAGCAGTTCTTC	CASSLTSGGYNEQFF
TRBV5-6	-	TRBJ2-1	12	-	TGTGCCAGCAGCTTGGATGGAAATGAGCAGTTCTTC	CASSLDGNEQFF
TRBV7-9	-	TRBJ2-7	13	-	TGTGCCAGCAGCTTAGGATCGGGCTACGAGCAGTACTTC	CASSLGSGYEQYF
TRBV7-9	once	TRBJ2-7	12	-	TGTGCCAGCAGCGGGGCTAGCTACGAGCAGTACTTC	CASSGASYEQYF
TRBV7-9	-	TRBJ1-1	14	-	TGTGCCAGCAGCACAGAATATGGGAACACTGAAGCTTTCTTT	CASSTEYGNTEAFF
TRBV6-5	-	TRBJ2-7	14	-	TGTGCCAGCAAAGTAGCAATGGGGGGCTACGAGCAGTACTTC	CASKVAMGGYEQYF
TRBV14	-	TRBJ2-2	13	-	TGTGCCAGCAGCCACAGACAGTCCGGGGAGCTGTTTTTT	CASSHRQSGELFF
TRBV19	-	TRBJ2-1	11	-	TGTGCCAGTAGTTGGGGGCCCGAGCAGTTCTTC	CASSWGPEQFF
TRBV5-6	-	TRBJ1-1	12	-	TGTGCCAGCAGCTTGATGGACACTGAAGCTTTCTTT	CASSLMDTEAFF
TRBV4-3	once	TRBJ2-5	13	-	TGCGCCAGCAGCCGGGGTTTGGAAGAGACCCAGTACTTC	CASSRGLEETQYF
TRBV7-9	few	TRBJ1-2	15	-	TGTGCCAGCAGCTCCCCCCGACAGCCCAACTATGGCTACACCTTC	CASSSPRQPNYGYTF